A single T cell receptor (beta chain) is shown here with its context. This entry comes from a study of blood T cell repertoires in COVID-19. The repertoire was sequenced with immunoSEQ multiplex PCR; TCRdb's copy has only in-frame clones and lacks some. In the table there are around 130,000 clones, over 65% of which are singletons. V trimming: 3 bases; J trimming: 5 bases; junction bases outside the gene matches: 5. Germline V gene sequence: CDR1 KGHDR, CDR2 SFDVKD. CDR3 length: 15 residues. The sequence came from a man in his fifties or sixties with acute or convalescent COVID-19. Input material: peripheral blood. The chain links TRBV24-1 to TRBJ1-1; 10 bases are shared with TRBD1. CDR3 nucleotides: TGTGCCACCAGTGATCCGGGACAGGGGTCGACTGAAGCTTTCTTT. Its protein is CATSDPGQGSTEAFF.